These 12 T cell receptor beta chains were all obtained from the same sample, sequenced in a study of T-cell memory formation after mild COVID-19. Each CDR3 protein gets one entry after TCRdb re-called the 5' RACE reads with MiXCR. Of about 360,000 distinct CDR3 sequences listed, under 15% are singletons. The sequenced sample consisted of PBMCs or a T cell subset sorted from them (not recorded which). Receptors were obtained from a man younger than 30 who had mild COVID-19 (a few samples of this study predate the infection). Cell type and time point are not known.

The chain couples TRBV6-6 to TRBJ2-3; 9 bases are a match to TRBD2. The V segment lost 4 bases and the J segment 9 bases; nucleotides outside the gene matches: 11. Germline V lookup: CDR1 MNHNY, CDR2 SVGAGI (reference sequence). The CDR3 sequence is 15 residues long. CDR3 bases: TGTGCCAGCAGTTCTCCAGCGGGGGGTTCTGAGACGCAGTATTTT. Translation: CASSSPAGGSETQYF.

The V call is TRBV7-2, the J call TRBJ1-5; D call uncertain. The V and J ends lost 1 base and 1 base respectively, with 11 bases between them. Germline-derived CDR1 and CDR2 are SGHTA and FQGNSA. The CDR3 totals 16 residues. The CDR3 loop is CASSLVVGRSNQPQHF. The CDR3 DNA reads TGTGCCAGCAGCTTAGTGGTAGGGAGAAGCAATCAGCCCCAGCATTTT.

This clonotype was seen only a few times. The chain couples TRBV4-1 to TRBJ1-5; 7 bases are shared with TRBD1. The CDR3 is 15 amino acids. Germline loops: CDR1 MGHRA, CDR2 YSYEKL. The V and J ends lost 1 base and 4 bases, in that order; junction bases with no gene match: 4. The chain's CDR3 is CASSQGGTENQPQHF. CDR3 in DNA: TGCGCCAGCAGCCAAGGAGGGACAGAGAATCAGCCCCAGCATTTT.

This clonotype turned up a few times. CDR3 DNA: TGTGCCAGCAGTTATTCGCCCGGGGGATTGGAGACCCAGTACTTC. It codes for CASSYSPGGLETQYF. The V gene is TRBV6-5, the J gene TRBJ2-5; D might be TRBD2 (6 bases). CDR1 MNHEY and CDR2 SVGAGI come from the germline V gene. The CDR3 runs to 15 residues. Deletions cut 3 bases from V and 5 bases from J, with 16 bases between.

This CDR3 reads CASSPQDLYEQYF. CDR3 bases: TGTGCCAGCTCACCCCAGGACCTCTACGAGCAGTACTTC. V and J are TRBV18 and TRBJ2-7; D is ambiguous. Germline lookup yields CDR1 KGHSH and CDR2 LQKENI. This CDR3 region has 13 residues. Trimming cost V 3 bases and J 3 bases, with 9 bases left between them.

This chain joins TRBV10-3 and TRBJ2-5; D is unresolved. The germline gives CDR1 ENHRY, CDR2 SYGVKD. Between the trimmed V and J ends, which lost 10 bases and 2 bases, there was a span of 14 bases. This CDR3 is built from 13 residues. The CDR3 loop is CATGTALQETQYF. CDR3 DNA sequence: TGTGCCACCGGTACGGCCCTACAAGAGACCCAGTACTTC.

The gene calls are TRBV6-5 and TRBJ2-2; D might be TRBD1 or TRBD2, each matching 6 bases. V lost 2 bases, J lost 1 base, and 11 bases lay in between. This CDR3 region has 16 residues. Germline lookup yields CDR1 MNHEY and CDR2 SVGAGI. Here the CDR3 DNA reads TGTGCCAGCAGTTACAGGGGGGTCGTGAACACCGGGGAGCTGTTTTTT. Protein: CASSYRGVVNTGELFF.

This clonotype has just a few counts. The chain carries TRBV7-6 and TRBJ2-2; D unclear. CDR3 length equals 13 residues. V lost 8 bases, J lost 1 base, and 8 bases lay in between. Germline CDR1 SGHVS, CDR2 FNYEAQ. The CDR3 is CASQNGNTGELFF. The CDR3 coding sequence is TGTGCCAGCCAGAACGGGAACACCGGGGAGCTGTTTTTT. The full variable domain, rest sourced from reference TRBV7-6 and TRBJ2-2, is GAGVSQSPRYKVTKRGQDVALRCDPISGHVSLYWYRQALGQGPEFLTYFNYEAQQDKSGLPNDRFSAERPEGSISTLTIQRTEQRDSAMYRCASQNGNTGELFFGEGSRLTVL.

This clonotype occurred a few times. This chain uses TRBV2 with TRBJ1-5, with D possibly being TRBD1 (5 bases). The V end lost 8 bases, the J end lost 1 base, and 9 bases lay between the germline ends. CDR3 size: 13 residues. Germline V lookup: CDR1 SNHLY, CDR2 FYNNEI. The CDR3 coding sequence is TGTGCCAGCGGGGACGAAAGCAATCAGCCCCAGCATTTT. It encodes CASGDESNQPQHF.

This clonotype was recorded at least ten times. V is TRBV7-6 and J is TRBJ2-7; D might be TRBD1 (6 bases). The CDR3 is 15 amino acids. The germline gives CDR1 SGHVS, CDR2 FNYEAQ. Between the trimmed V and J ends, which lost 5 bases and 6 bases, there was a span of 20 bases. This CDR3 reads CASSKTQGWGSEQYF. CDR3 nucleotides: TGTGCCAGCAGCAAAACACAGGGCTGGGGCTCCGAGCAGTACTTC.

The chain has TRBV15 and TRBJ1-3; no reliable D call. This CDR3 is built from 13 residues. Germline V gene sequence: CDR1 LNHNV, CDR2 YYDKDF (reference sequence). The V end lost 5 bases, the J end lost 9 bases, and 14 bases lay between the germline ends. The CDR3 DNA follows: TGTGCCACCAGCCCATCTGATAGGCGCACCATATATTTT. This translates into CATSPSDRRTIYF.

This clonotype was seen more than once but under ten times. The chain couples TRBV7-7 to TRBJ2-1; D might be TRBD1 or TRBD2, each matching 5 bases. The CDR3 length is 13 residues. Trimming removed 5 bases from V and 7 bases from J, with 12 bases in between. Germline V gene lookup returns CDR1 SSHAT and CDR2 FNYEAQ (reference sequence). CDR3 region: CASSRDAYNEQFF. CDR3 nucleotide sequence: TGTGCCAGCAGCCGGGACGCGTATAATGAGCAGTTCTTC.